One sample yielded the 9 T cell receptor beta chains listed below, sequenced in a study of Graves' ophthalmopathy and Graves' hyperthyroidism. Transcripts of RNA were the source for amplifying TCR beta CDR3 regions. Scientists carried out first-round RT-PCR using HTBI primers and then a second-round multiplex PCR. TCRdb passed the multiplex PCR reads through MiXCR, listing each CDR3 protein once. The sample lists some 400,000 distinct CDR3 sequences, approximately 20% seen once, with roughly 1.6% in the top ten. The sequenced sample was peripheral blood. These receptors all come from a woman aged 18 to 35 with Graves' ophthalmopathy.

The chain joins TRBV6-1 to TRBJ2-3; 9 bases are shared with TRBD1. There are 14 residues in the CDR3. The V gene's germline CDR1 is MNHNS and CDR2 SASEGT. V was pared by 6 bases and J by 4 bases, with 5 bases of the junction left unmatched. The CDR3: CASSDRGRSDTQYF. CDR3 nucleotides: TGTGCCAGCAGCGACAGGGGGAGATCAGATACGCAGTATTTT.

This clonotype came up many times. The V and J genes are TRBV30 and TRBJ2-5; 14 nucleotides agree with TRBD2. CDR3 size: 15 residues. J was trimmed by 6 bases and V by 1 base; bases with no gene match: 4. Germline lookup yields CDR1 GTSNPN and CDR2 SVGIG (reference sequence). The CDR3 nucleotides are TGTGCCTGGAGTGGACTAGCGGGAGGGCCACAGACCCAGTACTTC. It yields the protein CAWSGLAGGPQTQYF. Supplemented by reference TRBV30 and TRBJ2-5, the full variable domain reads SQTIHQWPATLVQPVGSPLSLECTVEGTSNPNLYWYRQAAGRGLQLLFYSVGIGQISSEVPQNLSASRPQDRQFILSSKKLLLSDSGFYLCAWSGLAGGPQTQYFGPGTRLLVL.

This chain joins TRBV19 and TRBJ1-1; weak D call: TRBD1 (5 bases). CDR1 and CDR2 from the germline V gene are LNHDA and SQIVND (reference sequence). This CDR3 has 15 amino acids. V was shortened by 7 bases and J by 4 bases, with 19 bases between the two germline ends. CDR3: CASTPFPRAGTEAFF. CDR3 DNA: TGTGCCAGTACCCCATTTCCCAGGGCAGGCACTGAAGCTTTCTTT.

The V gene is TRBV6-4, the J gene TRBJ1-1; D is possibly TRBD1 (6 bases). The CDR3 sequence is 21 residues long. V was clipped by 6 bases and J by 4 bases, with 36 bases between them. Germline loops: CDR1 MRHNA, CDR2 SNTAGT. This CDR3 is CASRPRPMGGGAPGLSTEAFF. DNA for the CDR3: TGTGCCAGCAGACCACGACCTATGGGAGGGGGGGCCCCCGGGTTGAGCACTGAAGCTTTCTTT.

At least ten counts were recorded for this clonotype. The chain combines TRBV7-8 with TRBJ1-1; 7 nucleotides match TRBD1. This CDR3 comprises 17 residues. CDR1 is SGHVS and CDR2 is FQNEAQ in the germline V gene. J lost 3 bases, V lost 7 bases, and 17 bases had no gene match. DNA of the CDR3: TGTGCCAGCATCATAGGGGGCAGCAGGGGCCAATACACTGAAGCTTTCTTT. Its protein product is CASIIGGSRGQYTEAFF.

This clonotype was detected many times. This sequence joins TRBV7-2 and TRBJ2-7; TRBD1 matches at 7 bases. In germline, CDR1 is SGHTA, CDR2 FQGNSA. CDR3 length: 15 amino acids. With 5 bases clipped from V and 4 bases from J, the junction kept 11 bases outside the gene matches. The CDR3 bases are TGTGCCAGCAGCACCGCCGGGACAGCCGCGTACGAGCAGTACTTC. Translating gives CASSTAGTAAYEQYF.

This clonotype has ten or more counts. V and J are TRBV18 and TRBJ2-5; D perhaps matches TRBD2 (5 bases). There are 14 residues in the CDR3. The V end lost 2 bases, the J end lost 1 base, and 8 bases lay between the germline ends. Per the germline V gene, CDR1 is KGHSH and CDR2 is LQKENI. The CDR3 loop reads CASSPGGPQETQYF. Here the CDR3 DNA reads TGTGCCAGCTCACCAGGCGGGCCCCAAGAGACCCAGTACTTC.

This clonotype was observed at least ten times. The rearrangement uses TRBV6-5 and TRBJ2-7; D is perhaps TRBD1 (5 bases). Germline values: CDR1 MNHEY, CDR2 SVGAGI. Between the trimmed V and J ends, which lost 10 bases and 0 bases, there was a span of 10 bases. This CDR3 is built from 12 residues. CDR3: CATQGPSYEQYF. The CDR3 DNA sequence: TGTGCCACCCAGGGTCCCTCCTACGAGCAGTACTTC.

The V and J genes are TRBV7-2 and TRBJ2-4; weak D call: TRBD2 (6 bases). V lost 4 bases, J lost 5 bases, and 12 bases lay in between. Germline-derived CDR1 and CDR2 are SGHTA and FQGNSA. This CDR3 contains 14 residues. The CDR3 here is CASSSDVAENIQYF. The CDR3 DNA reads TGTGCCAGCAGCTCAGACGTAGCGGAAAACATTCAGTACTTC.